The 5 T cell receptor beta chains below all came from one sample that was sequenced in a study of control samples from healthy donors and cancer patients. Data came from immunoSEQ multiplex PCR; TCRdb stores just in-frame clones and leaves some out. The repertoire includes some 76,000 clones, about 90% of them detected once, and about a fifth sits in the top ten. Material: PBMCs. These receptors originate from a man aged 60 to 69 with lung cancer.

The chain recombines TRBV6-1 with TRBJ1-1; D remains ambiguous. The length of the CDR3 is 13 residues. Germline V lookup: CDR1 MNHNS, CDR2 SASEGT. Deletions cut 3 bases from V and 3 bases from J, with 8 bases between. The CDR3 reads CASSESGYTEAFF. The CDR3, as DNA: TGTGCCAGCAGTGAGTCGGGCTACACTGAAGCTTTCTTT.

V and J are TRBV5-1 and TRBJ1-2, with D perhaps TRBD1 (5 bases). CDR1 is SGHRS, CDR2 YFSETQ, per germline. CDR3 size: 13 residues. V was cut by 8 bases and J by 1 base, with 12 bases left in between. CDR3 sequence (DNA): TGCGCCAGTCAGACAGACCTTAACTATGGCTACACCTTC. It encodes CASQTDLNYGYTF.

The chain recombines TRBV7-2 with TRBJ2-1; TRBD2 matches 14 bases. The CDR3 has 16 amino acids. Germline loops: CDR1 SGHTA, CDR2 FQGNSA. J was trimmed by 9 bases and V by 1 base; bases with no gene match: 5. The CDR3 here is CASSLGTSGGRIEQFF. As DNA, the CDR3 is TGTGCCAGCAGCTTAGGGACTAGCGGGGGGCGAATTGAGCAGTTCTTC. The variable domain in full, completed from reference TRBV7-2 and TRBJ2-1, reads GAGVSQSPSNKVTEKGKDVELRCDPISGHTALYWYRQSLGQGLEFLIYFQGNSAPDKSGLPSDRFSAERTGGSVSTLTIQRTQQEDSAVYLCASSLGTSGGRIEQFFGPGTRLTVL.

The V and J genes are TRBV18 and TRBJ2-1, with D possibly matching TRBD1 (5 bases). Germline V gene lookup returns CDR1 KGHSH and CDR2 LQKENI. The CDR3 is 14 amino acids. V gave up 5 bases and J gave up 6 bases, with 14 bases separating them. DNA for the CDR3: TGTGCCAGCTCAGAAGACAGAAACCTCAATGAGCAGTTCTTC. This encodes CASSEDRNLNEQFF.

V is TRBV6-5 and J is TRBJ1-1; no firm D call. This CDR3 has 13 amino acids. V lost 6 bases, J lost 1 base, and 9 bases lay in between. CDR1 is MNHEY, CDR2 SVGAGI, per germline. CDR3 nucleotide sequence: TGTGCCAGCAGGTACGCGAGGAACACTGAAGCTTTCTTT. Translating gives CASRYARNTEAFF.